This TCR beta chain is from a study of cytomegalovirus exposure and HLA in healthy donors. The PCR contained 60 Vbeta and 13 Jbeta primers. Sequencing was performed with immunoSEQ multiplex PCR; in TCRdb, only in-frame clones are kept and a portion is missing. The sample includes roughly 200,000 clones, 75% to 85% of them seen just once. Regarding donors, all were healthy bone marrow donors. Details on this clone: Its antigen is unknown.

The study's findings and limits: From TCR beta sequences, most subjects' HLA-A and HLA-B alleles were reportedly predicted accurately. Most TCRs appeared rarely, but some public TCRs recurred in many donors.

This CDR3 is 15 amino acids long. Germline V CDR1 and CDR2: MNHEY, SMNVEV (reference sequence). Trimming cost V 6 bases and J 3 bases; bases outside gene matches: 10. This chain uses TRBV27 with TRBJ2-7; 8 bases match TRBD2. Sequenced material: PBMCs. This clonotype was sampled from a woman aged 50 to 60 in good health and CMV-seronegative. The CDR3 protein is CASRDLLAVHYEQYF. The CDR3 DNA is TGTGCCAGCAGGGACCTACTAGCGGTTCACTACGAGCAGTACTTC.